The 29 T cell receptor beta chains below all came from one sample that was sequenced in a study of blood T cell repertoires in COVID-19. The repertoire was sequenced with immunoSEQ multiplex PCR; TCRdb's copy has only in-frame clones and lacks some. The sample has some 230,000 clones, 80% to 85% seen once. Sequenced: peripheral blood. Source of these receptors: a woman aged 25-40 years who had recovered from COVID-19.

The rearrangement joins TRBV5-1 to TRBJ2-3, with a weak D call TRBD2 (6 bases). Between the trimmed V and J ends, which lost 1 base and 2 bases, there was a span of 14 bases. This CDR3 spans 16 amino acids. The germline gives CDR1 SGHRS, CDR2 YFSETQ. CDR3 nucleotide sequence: TGCGCCAGCAGCTTGTTGGGAGGACGGAACACAGATACGCAGTATTTT. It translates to CASSLLGGRNTDTQYF.

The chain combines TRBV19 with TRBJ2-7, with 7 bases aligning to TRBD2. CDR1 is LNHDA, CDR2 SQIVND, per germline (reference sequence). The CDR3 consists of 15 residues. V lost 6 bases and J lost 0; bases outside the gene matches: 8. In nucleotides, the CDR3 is TGTGCCAGTAGACTCCTAGCGGAACCCTCCTACGAGCAGTACTTC. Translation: CASRLLAEPSYEQYF.

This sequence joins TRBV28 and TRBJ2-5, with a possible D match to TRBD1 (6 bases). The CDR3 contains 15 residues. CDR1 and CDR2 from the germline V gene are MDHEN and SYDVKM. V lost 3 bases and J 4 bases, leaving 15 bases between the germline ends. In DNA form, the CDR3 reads TGTGCCAGCAGTTTCTATCGGACAGTAGGAGAGACCCAGTACTTC. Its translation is CASSFYRTVGETQYF.

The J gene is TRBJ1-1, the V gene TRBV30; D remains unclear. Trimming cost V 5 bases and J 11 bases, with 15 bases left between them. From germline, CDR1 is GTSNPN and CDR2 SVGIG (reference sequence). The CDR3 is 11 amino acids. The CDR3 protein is CAWDSLTVAFF. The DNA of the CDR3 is TGTGCCTGGGACTCACTTACGGTTGCTTTCTTT.

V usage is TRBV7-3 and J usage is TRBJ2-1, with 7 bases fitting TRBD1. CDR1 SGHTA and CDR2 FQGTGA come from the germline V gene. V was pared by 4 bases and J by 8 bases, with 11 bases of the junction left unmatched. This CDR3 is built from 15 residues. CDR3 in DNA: TGTGCCAGCAGCTCGGGGACAGCTAGTCAAGATGAGCAGTTCTTC. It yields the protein CASSSGTASQDEQFF.

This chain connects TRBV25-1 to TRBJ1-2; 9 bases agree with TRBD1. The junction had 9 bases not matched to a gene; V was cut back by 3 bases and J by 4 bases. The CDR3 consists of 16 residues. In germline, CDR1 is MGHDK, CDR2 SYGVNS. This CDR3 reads CASSDGIQGAIYGYTF. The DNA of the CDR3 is TGTGCCAGCAGTGATGGAATACAGGGGGCAATCTATGGCTACACCTTC.

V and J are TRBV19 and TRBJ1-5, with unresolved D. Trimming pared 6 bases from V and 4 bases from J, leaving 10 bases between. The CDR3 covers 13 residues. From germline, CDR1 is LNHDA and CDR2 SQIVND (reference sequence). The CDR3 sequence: CASRTRSNQPQHF. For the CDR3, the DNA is TGTGCCAGTAGGACTCGATCTAATCAGCCCCAGCATTTT.

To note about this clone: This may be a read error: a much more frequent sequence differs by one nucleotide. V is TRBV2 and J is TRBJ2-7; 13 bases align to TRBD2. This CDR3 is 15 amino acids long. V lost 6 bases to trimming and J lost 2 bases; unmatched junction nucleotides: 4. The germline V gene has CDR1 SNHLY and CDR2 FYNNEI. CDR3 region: CASSPGTSGTYEQYF. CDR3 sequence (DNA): TGTGCCAGCAGCCCCGGGACTAGCGGGACCTACGAGCAGTACTTC.

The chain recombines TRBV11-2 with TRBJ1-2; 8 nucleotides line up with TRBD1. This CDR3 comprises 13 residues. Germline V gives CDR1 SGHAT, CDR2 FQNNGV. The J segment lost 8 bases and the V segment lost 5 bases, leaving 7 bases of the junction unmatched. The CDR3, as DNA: TGTGCCAGCAGCCCCCAGGGGGCGGCGGGCTACACCTTC. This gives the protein CASSPQGAAGYTF.

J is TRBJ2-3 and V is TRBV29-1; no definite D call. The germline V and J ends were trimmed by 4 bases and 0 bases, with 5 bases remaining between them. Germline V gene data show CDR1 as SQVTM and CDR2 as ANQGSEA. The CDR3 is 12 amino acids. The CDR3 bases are TGCAGCGTTGGGCTTAGCACAGATACGCAGTATTTT. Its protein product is CSVGLSTDTQYF.

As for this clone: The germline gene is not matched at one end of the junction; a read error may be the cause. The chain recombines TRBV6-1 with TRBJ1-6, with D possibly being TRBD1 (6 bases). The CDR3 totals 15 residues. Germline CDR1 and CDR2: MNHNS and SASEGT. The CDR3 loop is CASREGWQGHSPLHF. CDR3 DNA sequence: TGTGCCAGCAGGGAAGGTTGGCAGGGGCATTCACCCCTCCACTTT.

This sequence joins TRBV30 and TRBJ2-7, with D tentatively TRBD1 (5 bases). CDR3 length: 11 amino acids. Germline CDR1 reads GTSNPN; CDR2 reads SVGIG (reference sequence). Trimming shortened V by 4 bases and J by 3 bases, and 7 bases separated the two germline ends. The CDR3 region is CAWMQGYEQYF. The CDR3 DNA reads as TGTGCCTGGATGCAGGGCTACGAGCAGTACTTC.

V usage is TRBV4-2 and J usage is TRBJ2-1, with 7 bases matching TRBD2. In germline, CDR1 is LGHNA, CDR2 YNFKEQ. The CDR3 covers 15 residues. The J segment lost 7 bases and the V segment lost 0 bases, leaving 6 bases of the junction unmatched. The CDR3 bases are TGTGCCAGCAGCCAAGATACGACACTAGCGAATGAGCAGTTCTTC. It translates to CASSQDTTLANEQFF.

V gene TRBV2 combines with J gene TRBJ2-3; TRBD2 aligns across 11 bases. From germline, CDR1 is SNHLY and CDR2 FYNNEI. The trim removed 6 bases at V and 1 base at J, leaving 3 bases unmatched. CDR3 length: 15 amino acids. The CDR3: CASRGTSGGTDTQYF. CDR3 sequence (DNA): TGTGCCAGCAGAGGGACTAGCGGAGGCACAGATACGCAGTATTTT.

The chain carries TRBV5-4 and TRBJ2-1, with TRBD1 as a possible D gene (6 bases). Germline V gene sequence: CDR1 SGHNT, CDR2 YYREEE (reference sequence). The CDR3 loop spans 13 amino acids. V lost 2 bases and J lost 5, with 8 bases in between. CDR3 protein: CASSFRDNNEQFF. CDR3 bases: TGTGCCAGCAGCTTTAGGGACAACAATGAGCAGTTCTTC.

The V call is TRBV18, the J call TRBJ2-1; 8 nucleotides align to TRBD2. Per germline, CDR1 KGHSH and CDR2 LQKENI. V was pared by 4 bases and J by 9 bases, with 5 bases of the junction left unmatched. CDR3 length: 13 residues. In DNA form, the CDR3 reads TGTGCCAGCTCACAAGCGGGAGAAGGTGAGCAGTTCTTC. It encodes CASSQAGEGEQFF. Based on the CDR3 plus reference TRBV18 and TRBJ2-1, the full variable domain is NAGVMQNPRHLVRRRGQEARLRCSPMKGHSHVYWYRQLPEEGLKFMVYLQKENIIDESGMPKERFSAEFPKEGPSILRIQQVVRGDSAAYFCASSQAGEGEQFFGPGTRLTVL.

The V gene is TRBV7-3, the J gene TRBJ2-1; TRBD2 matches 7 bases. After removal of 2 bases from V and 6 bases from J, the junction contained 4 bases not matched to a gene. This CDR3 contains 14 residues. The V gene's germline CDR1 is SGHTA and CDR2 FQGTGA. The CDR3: CASSLAGAPNEQFF. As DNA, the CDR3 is TGTGCCAGCAGCTTAGCGGGAGCCCCCAATGAGCAGTTCTTC. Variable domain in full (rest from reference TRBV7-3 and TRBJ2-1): GAGVSQTPSNKVTEKGKYVELRCDPISGHTALYWYRQSLGQGPEFLIYFQGTGAADDSGLPNDRFFAVRPEGSVSTLKIQRTERGDSAVYLCASSLAGAPNEQFFGPGTRLTVL.

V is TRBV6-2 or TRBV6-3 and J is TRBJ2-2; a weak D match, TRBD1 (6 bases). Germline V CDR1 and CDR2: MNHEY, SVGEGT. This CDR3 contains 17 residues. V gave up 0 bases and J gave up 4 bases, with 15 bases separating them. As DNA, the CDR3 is TGTGCCAGCAGTTACTCGACGCAGGACAGACCCACCGGGGAGCTGTTTTTT. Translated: CASSYSTQDRPTGELFF.

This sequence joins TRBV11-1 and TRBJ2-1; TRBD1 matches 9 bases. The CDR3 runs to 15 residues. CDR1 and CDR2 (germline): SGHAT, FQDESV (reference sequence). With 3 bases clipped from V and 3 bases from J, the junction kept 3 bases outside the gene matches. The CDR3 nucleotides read TGTGCCAGCAGCTTGGGACAGGGAGTCTACAATGAGCAGTTCTTC. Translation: CASSLGQGVYNEQFF. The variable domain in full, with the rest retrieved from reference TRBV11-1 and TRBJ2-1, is EAEVAQSPRYKITEKSQAVAFWCDPISGHATLYWYRQILGQGPELLVQFQDESVVDDSQLPKDRFSAERLKGVDSTLKIQPAELGDSAMYLCASSLGQGVYNEQFFGPGTRLTVL.

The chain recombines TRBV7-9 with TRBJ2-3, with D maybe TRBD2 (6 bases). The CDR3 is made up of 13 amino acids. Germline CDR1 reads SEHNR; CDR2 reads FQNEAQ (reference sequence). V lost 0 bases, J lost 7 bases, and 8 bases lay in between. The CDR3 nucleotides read TGTGCCAGCAGCTTAGCGGCGGGATATACGCAGTATTTT. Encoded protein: CASSLAAGYTQYF.

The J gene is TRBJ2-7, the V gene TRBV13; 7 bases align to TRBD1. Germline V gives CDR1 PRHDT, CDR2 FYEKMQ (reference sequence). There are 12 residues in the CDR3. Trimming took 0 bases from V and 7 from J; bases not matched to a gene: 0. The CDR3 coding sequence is TGTGCCAGCAGCTTAGGCAGGGGGGAGCAGTACTTC. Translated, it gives CASSLGRGEQYF. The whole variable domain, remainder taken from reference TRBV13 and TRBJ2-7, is AAGVIQSPRHLIKEKRETATLKCYPIPRHDTVYWYQQGPGQDPQFLISFYEKMQSDKGSIPDRFSAQQFSDYHSELNMSSLELGDSALYFCASSLGRGEQYFGPGTRLTVT.

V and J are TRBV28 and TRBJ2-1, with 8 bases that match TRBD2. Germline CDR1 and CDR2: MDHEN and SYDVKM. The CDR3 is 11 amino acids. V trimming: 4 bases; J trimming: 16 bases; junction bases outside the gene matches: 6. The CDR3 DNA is TGTGCCAGCAGTTCTCGCCGGGAGGGATTCTTC. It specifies CASSSRREGFF.

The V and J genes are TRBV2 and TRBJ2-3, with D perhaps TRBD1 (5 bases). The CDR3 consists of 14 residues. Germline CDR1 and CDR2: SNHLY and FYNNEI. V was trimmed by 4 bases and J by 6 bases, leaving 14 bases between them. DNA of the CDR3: TGTGCCAGCAGTGTACTGGGGCTGAGGGATACGCAGTATTTT. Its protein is CASSVLGLRDTQYF.

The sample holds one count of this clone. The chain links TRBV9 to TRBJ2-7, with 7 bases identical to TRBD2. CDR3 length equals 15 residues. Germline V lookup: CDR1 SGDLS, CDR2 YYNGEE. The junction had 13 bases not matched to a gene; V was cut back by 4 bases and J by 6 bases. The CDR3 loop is CASSYTSDRSVEQYF. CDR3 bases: TGTGCCAGCAGCTACACTAGCGACCGGTCGGTCGAGCAGTACTTC.

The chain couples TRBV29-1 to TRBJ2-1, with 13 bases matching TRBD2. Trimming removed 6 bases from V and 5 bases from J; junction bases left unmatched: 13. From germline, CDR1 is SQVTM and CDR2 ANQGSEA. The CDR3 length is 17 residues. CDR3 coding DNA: TGCAGCGTCGCGATCGGAATTACTAGCGGGAGGGACAATGAGCAGTTCTTC. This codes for CSVAIGITSGRDNEQFF.

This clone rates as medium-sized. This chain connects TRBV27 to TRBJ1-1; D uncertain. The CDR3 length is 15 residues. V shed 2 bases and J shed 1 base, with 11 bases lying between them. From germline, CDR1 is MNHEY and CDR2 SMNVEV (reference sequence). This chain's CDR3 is CASSLSGGWNTEAFF. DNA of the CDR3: TGTGCCAGCAGTTTAAGTGGCGGGTGGAACACTGAAGCTTTCTTT.

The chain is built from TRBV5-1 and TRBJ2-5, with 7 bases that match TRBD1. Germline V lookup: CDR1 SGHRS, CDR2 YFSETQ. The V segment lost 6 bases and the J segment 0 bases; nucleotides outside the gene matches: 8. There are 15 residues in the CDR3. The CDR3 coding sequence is TGCGCCAGCACGCGACAGGGAGATGACCAAGAGACCCAGTACTTC. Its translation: CASTRQGDDQETQYF.

In DNA form, the CDR3 reads TGTGCCAGCAGTTCTTCCCCCGGGGCCTACGAGCAGTACTTC. This encodes CASSSSPGAYEQYF. The chain is built from TRBV6-5 and TRBJ2-7; D is possibly TRBD2 (5 bases). The germline CDR1 and CDR2 sequences are MNHEY and SVGAGI. Trimming left V 4 bases short and J 2 bases short, with 12 bases between. This CDR3 contains 14 residues.

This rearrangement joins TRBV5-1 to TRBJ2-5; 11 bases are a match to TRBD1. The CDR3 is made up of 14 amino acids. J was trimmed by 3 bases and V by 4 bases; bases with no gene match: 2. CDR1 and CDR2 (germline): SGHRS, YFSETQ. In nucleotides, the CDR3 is TGCGCCAGCAGCAGGGGACAGGGGGAAGAGACCCAGTACTTC. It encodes CASSRGQGEETQYF.